The T cell receptor (beta chain) described here comes from a study of tumor-infiltrating lymphocytes in primary liver carcinoma. From around 520 ng of total RNA, TCR beta-specific cDNA was reverse-transcribed using a constant-region primer. The TCR beta library was amplified through three nested multiplex PCR rounds in a modified ARM-PCR procedure. Each of the first two PCR rounds ran roughly 10 cycles with TRBV1-TRBV30 forward and C-beta reverse primers. From the multiplex PCR reads, TCRdb called clonotypes with MiXCR, one entry per CDR3 protein. The sample comprises tens of thousands of distinct CDR3 sequences, roughly three quarters of which are singletons, and 28% rests with the top ten. As for this clonotype: The CDR3 does not end in the conserved phenylalanine or tryptophan, so this is likely a read error. The DNA is omitted, as the CDR3 cannot be located on it reliably, and the CDR3 follows TCRdb's listing.

The study co-extracted DNA and RNA from roughly 20-30 mg of unsorted bulk tissue. The CDR3 comprises 13 residues, both ends counted. The V call is TRBV12-3 or TRBV12-4, the J call TRBJ1-1; TRBD1 was called by the table and not checked on the DNA. Sequencing was done on a sample of liver tumor tissue from sampling region 4. The subset here: tumor region T4, right-lateral pole. This TCR was sampled from a middle-aged man with primary liver carcinoma and hepatitis B virus infection. CDR3 in amino acids: CASSRGRTTGVFS.